Below, 13 T cell receptor beta chains from the same sample are listed, as sequenced in a study of blood T cell repertoires in COVID-19. TCRdb keeps only in-frame clones here, not all; method: immunoSEQ multiplex PCR. The sample records roughly 150,000 clones, 80% being singletons. Sequences were obtained from PBMCs or T cells enriched from blood (not recorded which). The receptors here all came from an older woman who had recovered from COVID-19.

This chain links TRBV6-5 with TRBJ1-2; 10 bases fit TRBD1. The CDR3 has 14 residues. The V and J ends lost 5 bases and 3 bases, in that order; junction bases with no gene match: 3. Germline V gives CDR1 MNHEY, CDR2 SVGAGI. Written as DNA, the CDR3 is TGTGCCAGCAGTAGGGACAGGGGTGACTATGGCTACACCTTC. It encodes CASSRDRGDYGYTF.

V usage is TRBV28 and J usage is TRBJ1-5; the D is unclear. V lost 2 bases and J 5 bases, leaving 7 bases between the germline ends. The germline V gene encodes CDR1 MDHEN and CDR2 SYDVKM. The length of the CDR3 is 13 residues. CDR3 nucleotide sequence: TGTGCCAGCAGTTTAAAATCGGATCAGCCCCAGCATTTT. Its protein product is CASSLKSDQPQHF.

The genes are TRBV7-2 and TRBJ2-2; 8 nucleotides align to TRBD2. There are 16 residues in the CDR3. CDR1 SGHTA and CDR2 FQGNSA come from the germline V gene. The V segment lost 6 bases and the J segment 1 base; nucleotides outside the gene matches: 7. DNA for the CDR3: TGTGCCAGCAGACACGGCGGGGGGATGAACACCGGGGAGCTGTTTTTT. It translates to CASRHGGGMNTGELFF.

The chain is built from TRBV29-1 and TRBJ2-2, with 10 bases that match TRBD1. The ends lost 0 bases at V and 6 bases at J; junction bases unmatched: 4. There are 15 residues in the CDR3. CDR1 SQVTM and CDR2 ANQGSEA come from the germline V gene. The CDR3 sequence: CSVEETGGFAGELFF. The CDR3 bases are TGCAGCGTTGAAGAGACAGGGGGCTTTGCCGGGGAGCTGTTTTTT.

This chain uses TRBV4-2 with TRBJ1-2, with 9 bases identical to TRBD1. The germline V gene has CDR1 LGHNA and CDR2 YNFKEQ. The CDR3 sequence is 15 residues long. V lost 0 bases to trimming and J lost 5 bases; unmatched junction nucleotides: 4. In nucleotides, the CDR3 is TGTGCCAGCAGCCAAGAGGGGACAGGGAGTTATGGCTACACCTTC. Protein: CASSQEGTGSYGYTF.

On this clone: A read error may explain this, as a much larger clone is one base away. The J gene is TRBJ2-7, the V gene TRBV7-6; 7 bases align to TRBD1. Germline V lookup: CDR1 SGHVS, CDR2 FNYEAQ. Losses at the gene ends were 5 bases for V and 2 bases for J; bases not matched to a gene: 0. The CDR3 spans 12 residues. This CDR3 is CASSGTAYEQYF. CDR3 DNA sequence: TGTGCCAGCAGCGGGACAGCCTACGAGCAGTACTTC.

This chain links TRBV5-1 with TRBJ2-3; TRBD2 matches at 7 bases. Per germline, CDR1 SGHRS and CDR2 YFSETQ. With 4 bases clipped from V and 1 base from J, the junction kept 6 bases outside the gene matches. There are 15 residues in the CDR3. CDR3 nucleotides: TGCGCCAGCAGCCCACCCGCGGGGGGCACAGATACGCAGTATTTT. Protein product: CASSPPAGGTDTQYF.

A single count supports this clone. The chain carries TRBV30 and TRBJ1-1; D might be TRBD1 (5 bases). From germline, CDR1 is GTSNPN and CDR2 SVGIG (reference sequence). The V gene lost 4 bases and the J gene lost 3 bases, with 9 bases spanning the gap. The CDR3 covers 12 residues. The CDR3 coding sequence is TGTGCCTGGACCGACAGCGACACTGAAGCTTTCTTT. Translation: CAWTDSDTEAFF.

The CDR3 sequence is CASSSNRDIRLKAFF. Here the CDR3 DNA reads TGTGCCAGCAGTTCTAACCGGGACATTAGGCTGAAAGCTTTCTTT. This chain joins TRBV14 and TRBJ1-1, with a possible D match to TRBD1 (6 bases). Germline assignment: CDR1 SGHDN and CDR2 FVKESK. V lost 6 bases, J lost 9 bases, and 23 bases lay in between. The CDR3 length is 15 residues.

The J gene is TRBJ2-5, the V gene TRBV3-1 (or the pseudogene TRBV3-2); D may be TRBD1 (6 bases). The CDR3 runs to 15 residues. CDR1 and CDR2 (germline): LGHDT, YNNKEL (reference sequence). Trimming shortened V by 2 bases and J by 2 bases, and 12 bases separated the two germline ends. CDR3 loop: CASSQSGGRQETQYF. The DNA of the CDR3 is TGTGCCAGCAGCCAAAGTGGGGGCCGTCAAGAGACCCAGTACTTC.

This clone was seen just once. This chain links TRBV5-1 with TRBJ2-7; 9 bases are a match to TRBD1. V gave up 1 base and J gave up 5 bases; unmatched junction bases: 7. In germline, CDR1 is SGHRS, CDR2 YFSETQ. The CDR3 has 15 amino acids. This CDR3 is CASSLLGTGLNEQYF. CDR3 DNA sequence: TGCGCCAGCAGCTTGCTTGGGACAGGGCTAAACGAGCAGTACTTC.

In this sample, this clone turned up a few times. The genes are TRBV19 and TRBJ2-1; 10 positions agree with TRBD2. Trimming cost V 5 bases and J 5 bases; bases outside gene matches: 3. This CDR3 is built from 14 residues. Germline CDR1 and CDR2: LNHDA and SQIVND (reference sequence). The CDR3 region is CASSLLAGNNEQFF. CDR3 bases: TGTGCCAGTAGTCTACTAGCGGGGAACAATGAGCAGTTCTTC.

The rearrangement links TRBV25-1 to TRBJ2-3; D is possibly TRBD2 (6 bases). Per the germline V gene, CDR1 is MGHDK and CDR2 is SYGVNS. The germline V and J ends were trimmed by 0 bases and 1 base, with 11 bases remaining between them. This CDR3 is 16 amino acids long. The CDR3 region is CASSEYSAGRTDTQYF. CDR3 DNA sequence: TGTGCCAGCAGTGAATACTCGGCGGGACGCACAGATACGCAGTATTTT. Together with reference TRBV25-1 and TRBJ2-3, the CDR3 gives the full variable domain: EADIYQTPRYLVIGTGKKITLECSQTMGHDKMYWYQQDPGMELHLIHYSYGVNSTEKGDLSSESTVSRIRTEHFPLTLESARPSHTSQYLCASSEYSAGRTDTQYFGPGTRLTVL.